This TCR beta chain is drawn from a study of cytomegalovirus exposure and HLA in healthy donors. Findings and limits, study-wide: TRBV6-2, TRBV6-3 and other indistinguishable V segments were excluded. Some public TCRs appeared in many individuals, while most sequences were rare. A previous analysis found most TCR beta V segments productive roughly 90% or roughly 30% of the time.

Donors were nominally healthy when sampled, though unrecorded immune exposures were likely. This CDR3 is built from 15 residues. Trimming removed 4 bases at V and 0 bases at J, with 12 bases between. Germline V gene data show CDR1 as SGHDN and CDR2 as FVKESK. Of note for this clone: No antigen is known for it.

This PCR relied on a set of 60 Vbeta primers and 13 Jbeta primers. This table comes from immunoSEQ multiplex PCR, and its TCRdb copy is limited to in-frame clones, with some not included. Of 150,000 to 200,000 clones listed, approximately 85% are singletons. The sequencing input was PBMCs. The chain carries TRBV14 and TRBJ1-1; D is ambiguous. The receptor comes from a man between 18 and 35 years old in good health and CMV-seronegative. CDR3 nucleotide sequence: TGTGCCAGCAGCCCGCCTGCGATACTGAACACTGAAGCTTTCTTT. Translating it yields CASSPPAILNTEAFF.